This T cell receptor (beta chain) was sequenced during a study of T and B cells in COVID-19 patients. Study outcomes and limitations: Clonality of TRB repertoires was high in active COVID-19; recovery brought above-healthy diversity and richness. Sorted SARS-CoV-2-responsive or tetramer+ T cells and CD4+, regulatory and CD8+ subsets were not yet sequenced. In COVID-19 patients, T cell receptor beta variable and joining gene use was reportedly strongly skewed. Symptomatic-phase blood samples from mildly ill patients and early samples from severe cases were scarce.

TRB rearrangements were amplified by multiplex PCR with BIOMED2 TRB-A/B primers. MiXCR, run by TCRdb on the multiplex PCR reads, gives a single entry per CDR3 protein. Among tens of thousands of distinct CDR3 sequences listed, about 31% were seen once. Blood genomic DNA input for TRB amplification was about 250-500 ng. Regarding this clonotype: What it recognizes is unknown.

The sample comprised blood. This sequence originates from a human donor who had recovered from COVID-19.

The CDR3 here is CASSTLAGTREQYF. The CDR3 DNA reads TGTGCCAGTAGTACTCTAGCGGGGACCCGCGAGCAGTACTTC. This chain links TRBV19 with TRBJ2-7; 9 bases align to TRBD2. Germline-derived CDR1 and CDR2 are LNHDA and SQIVND (reference sequence). Trimming took 4 bases from V and 6 from J; bases not matched to a gene: 7. The CDR3 has 14 amino acids.